This T cell receptor beta chain stems from a study of T cell responses to AZD1222 COVID-19 vaccine. Assay: immunoSEQ multiplex PCR; the TCRdb copy retains only in-frame clones and omits some. The data hold 85,000 to 130,000 clones, with around nine tenths observed a single time. Points from the study as a whole: Spike-specific TCR breadth and depth went up after people got two AZD1222 doses. Only a handful of people who got AZD1222 tested seropositive at baseline.

The germline V gene has CDR1 SGHNT and CDR2 YYREEE (reference sequence). The CDR3 is made up of 14 amino acids. The V end was cut by 2 bases, the J end by 7 bases, with 10 bases between. Notes on this clone: Its antigen is not known.

This clonotype originated in an adult in good health. Sequences were derived from peripheral blood, sampled on day 0 of AZD1222 vaccination. The chain combines TRBV5-4 with TRBJ1-6; possible D gene TRBD1, 6 bases. CDR3 region: CASSFRDTNSPLHF. Written as DNA, the CDR3 is TGTGCCAGCAGCTTCAGGGACACGAATTCACCCCTCCACTTT.